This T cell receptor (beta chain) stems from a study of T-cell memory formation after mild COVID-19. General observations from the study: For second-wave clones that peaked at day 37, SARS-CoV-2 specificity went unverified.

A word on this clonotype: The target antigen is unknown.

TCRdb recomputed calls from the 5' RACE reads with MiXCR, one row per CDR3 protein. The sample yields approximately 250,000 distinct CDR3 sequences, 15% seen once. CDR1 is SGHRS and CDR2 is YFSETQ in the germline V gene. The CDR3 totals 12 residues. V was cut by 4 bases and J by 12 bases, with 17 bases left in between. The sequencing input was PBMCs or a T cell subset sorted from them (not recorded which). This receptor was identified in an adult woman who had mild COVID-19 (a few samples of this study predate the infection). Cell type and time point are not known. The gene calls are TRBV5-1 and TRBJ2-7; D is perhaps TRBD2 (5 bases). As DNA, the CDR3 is TGCGCCAGCAGCGCCCGTGGGGAGCTCCGGTACTTC. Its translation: CASSARGELRYF.